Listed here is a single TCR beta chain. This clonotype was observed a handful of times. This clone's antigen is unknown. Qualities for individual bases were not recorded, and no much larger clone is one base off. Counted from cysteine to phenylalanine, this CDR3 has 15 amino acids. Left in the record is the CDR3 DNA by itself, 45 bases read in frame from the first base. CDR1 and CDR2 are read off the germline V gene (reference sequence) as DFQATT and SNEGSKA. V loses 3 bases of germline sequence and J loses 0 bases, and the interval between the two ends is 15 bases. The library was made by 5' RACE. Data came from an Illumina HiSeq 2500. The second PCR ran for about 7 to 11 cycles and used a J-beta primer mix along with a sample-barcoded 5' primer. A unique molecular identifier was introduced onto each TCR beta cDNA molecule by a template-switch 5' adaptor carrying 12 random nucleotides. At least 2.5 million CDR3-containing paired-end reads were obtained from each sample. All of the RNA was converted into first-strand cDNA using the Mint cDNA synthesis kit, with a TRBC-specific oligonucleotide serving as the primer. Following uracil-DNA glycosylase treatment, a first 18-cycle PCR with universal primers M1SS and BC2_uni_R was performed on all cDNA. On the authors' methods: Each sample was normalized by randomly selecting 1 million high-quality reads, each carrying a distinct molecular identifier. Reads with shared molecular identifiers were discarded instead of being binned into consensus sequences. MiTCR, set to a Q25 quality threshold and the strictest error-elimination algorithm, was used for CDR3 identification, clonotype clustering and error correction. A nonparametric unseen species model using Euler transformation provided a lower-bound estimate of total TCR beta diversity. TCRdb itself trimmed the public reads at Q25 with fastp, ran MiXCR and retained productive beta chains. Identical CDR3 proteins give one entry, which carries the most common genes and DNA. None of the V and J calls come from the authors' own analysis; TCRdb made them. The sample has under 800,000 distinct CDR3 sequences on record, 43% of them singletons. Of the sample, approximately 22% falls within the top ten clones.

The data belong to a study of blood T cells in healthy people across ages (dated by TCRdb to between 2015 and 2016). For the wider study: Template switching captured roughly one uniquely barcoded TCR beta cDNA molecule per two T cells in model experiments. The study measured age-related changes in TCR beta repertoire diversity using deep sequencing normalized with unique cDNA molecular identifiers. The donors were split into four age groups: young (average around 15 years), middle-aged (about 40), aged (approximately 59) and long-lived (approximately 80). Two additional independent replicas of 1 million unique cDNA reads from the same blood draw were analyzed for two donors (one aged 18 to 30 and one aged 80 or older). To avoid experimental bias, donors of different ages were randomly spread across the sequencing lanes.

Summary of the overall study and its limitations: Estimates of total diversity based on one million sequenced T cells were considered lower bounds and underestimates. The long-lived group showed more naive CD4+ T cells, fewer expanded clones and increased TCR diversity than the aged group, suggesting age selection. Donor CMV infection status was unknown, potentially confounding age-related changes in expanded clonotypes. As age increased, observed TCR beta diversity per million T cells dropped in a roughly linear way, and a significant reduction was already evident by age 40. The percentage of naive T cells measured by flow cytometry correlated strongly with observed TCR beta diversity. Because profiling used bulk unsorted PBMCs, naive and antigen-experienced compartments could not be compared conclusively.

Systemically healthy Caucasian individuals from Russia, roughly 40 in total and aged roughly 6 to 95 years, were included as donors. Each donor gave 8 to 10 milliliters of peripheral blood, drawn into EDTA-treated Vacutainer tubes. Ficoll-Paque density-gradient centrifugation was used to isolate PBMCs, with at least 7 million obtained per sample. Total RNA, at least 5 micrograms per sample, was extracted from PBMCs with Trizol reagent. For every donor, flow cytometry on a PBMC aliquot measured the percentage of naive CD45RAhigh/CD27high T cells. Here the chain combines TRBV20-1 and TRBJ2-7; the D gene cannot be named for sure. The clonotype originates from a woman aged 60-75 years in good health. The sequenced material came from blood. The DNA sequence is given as TGCAGTGCTAGTTCCCAGGTCACCTTCTCCTACGAGCAGTACTTC. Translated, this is CSASSQVTFSYEQYF.